This is a list of T cell receptor beta chains from one sample in a study of CD8 T cells in Susac syndrome. TCRdb re-analysed the immunoSEQ multiplex PCR reads in MiXCR, keeping a single row per CDR3 protein. The repertoire holds some 160,000 distinct CDR3 sequences, with approximately 94% as singletons. Sequencing input: CD4+ T cells from PBMCs. Source of these receptors: a human donor with Susac syndrome. Both conserved end residues are part of each CDR3. D genes are given only for firm matches. Clone size is shown for a subset of rows, as once, few, many or a class of expanded clone.

size: .; V: TRBV29-1; length: 14; J: TRBJ1-1; D: .; DNA: TGCAGCGTCCGAGATAGGGAGGGGAACACTGAAGCTTTCTTT; CDR3: CSVRDREGNTEAFF
size: .; V: TRBV6-2/TRBV6-3; length: 13; J: TRBJ1-2; D: .; DNA: TGTGCCAGCAGTTACAGGTCCTCATTTGGCTACACCTTC; CDR3: CASSYRSSFGYTF
size: .; V: TRBV20-1; length: 14; J: TRBJ1-5; D: .; DNA: TGCAGTGCCCTGACAGGTTATAGCAATCAGCCCCAGCATTTT; CDR3: CSALTGYSNQPQHF
size: once; V: TRBV20-1; length: 13; J: TRBJ2-7; D: .; DNA: TGCAGTGCTAGTGAAGGACATACCTACGAGCAGTACTTC; CDR3: CSASEGHTYEQYF
size: .; V: TRBV30; length: 12; J: TRBJ1-2; D: .; DNA: TGTGCCTGGAGTTCCCAGACAGGCGGCTACACCTTC; CDR3: CAWSSQTGGYTF
size: .; V: TRBV9; length: 16; J: TRBJ2-5; D: .; DNA: TGTGCCAGCAGCGCCATCCGGGACGAAGGAGGAGAGACCCAGTACTTC; CDR3: CASSAIRDEGGETQYF
size: .; V: TRBV7-8; length: 16; J: TRBJ2-1; D: .; DNA: TGTGCCAGCAGCGGGCCGCGGCGAGGAGGTATCGATGAGCAGTTCTTC; CDR3: CASSGPRRGGIDEQFF
size: .; V: TRBV6-5; length: 14; J: TRBJ1-1; D: TRBD1; DNA: TGTGCCAGCGGGGGAATACAGGGGGGCACTGAAGCTTTCTTT; CDR3: CASGGIQGGTEAFF
size: .; V: TRBV11-2; length: 15; J: TRBJ1-3; D: .; DNA: TGTGCCAGCAGCTTAGCCGGAGACTCTGGAAACACCATATATTTT; CDR3: CASSLAGDSGNTIYF
size: .; V: TRBV4-2; length: 14; J: TRBJ2-7; D: TRBD1; DNA: TGTGCCAGCAGCCAAGAGACAGGGGGACGTGTGCAGTACTTC; CDR3: CASSQETGGRVQYF
size: .; V: TRBV12-3/TRBV12-4; length: 16; J: TRBJ1-3; D: .; DNA: TGTGCCAGCCTATTCGGGGCCTCCACCTCTGGAAACACCATATATTTT; CDR3: CASLFGASTSGNTIYF
size: .; V: TRBV7-2; length: 15; J: TRBJ2-1; D: TRBD2; DNA: TGTGCCAGCAGCTTAGCCTTGTCACGGGAGGGTGAGCAGTTCTTC; CDR3: CASSLALSREGEQFF
size: .; V: TRBV5-6; length: 16; J: TRBJ2-4; D: .; DNA: TGTGCCAGCAGTCGGGACCGCCCGCTAGCCAAAAACATTCAGTACTTC; CDR3: CASSRDRPLAKNIQYF
size: .; V: TRBV7-7; length: 15; J: TRBJ1-5; D: .; DNA: TGTGCCAGCAGCTTCGGTTTCAATAGCAATCAGCCCCAGCATTTT; CDR3: CASSFGFNSNQPQHF
size: few; V: TRBV6-5; length: 12; J: TRBJ2-1; D: .; DNA: TGTGCCAGCAGTTACTCGGGCAATGAGCAGTTCTTC; CDR3: CASSYSGNEQFF
size: .; V: TRBV7-9; length: 18; J: TRBJ2-5; D: TRBD2; DNA: TGTGCCAGCAAGCCCGGGACTAGCGGGGGGATTCCTCAAGAGACCCAGTACTTC; CDR3: CASKPGTSGGIPQETQYF